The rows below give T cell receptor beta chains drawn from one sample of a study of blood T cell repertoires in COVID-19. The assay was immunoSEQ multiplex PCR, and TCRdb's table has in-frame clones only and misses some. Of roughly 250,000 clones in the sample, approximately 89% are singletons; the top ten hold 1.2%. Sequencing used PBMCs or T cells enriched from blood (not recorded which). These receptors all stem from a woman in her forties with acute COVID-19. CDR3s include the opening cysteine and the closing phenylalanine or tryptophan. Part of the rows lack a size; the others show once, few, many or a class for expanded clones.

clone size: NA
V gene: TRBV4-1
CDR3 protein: CASSQGRGYTF

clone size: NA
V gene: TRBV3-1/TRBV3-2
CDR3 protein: CASRKTSELNEQFF

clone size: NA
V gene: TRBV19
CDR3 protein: CASNPTAPNYGYTF

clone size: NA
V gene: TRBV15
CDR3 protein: CATSRASGRASYNEQFF

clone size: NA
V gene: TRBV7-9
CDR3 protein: CASSLEMGLAAYNEQFF

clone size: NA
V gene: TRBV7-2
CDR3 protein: CASSPQVSDEQFF

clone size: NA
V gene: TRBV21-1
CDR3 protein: CASSQGGRLAVFEQYF

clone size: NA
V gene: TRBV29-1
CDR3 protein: CSVVSGGPTDTQYF

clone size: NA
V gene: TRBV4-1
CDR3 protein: CASSQVGVIGQGIPYEQYF

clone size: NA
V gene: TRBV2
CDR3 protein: CASSGRESGYEQYF

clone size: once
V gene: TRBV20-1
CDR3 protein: CSAYLYNEQFF

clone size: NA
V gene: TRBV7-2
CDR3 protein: CASSPGTANTEAFF